Described below is a single T cell receptor (beta chain) sequence and its context. The data belong to a study of cytomegalovirus exposure and HLA in healthy donors. 13 Jbeta primers and 60 Vbeta primers were used for the PCR. Profiled with immunoSEQ multiplex PCR; TCRdb holds only in-frame clones, not every one. The listing records some 34,000 clones. Losses at the gene ends were 1 base for V and 10 bases for J; bases not matched to a gene: 8. Germline V gene sequence: CDR1 GTSNPN, CDR2 SVGIG (reference sequence). The CDR3 contains 14 residues. This sequence was found in a middle-aged man in good health and CMV-seronegative. The specimen was PBMCs. The chain carries TRBV30 and TRBJ1-1; 11 bases are a match to TRBD1. The CDR3 region is CAWSEKGTGGGAFF. As DNA, the CDR3 is TGTGCCTGGAGTGAAAAGGGGACAGGGGGGGGAGCTTTCTTT.